This T cell receptor beta chain derives from a study of shared clonotypes between healthy human individuals. Overall study results and limits: Of the naive CD4 clonotypes, roughly 5% were shared across several donors. The study drew on few donors, limiting represented genetic and exposure-history diversity.

Turning to this clone: What it binds is not known.

Positive CCR7 selection of CD45RO-negative cells yielded the naive CD8 cells, and terminally differentiated effector memory CD45RA+ cells were excluded. The genomic DNA of each subset was split evenly across several immunoSEQ plates. The method was immunoSEQ multiplex PCR; TCRdb's version includes in-frame clones alone and lacks a portion of them. The top ten clones hold around 0.25% of a sample with fewer than 1 million clones, about 96% of them seen once. The material sequenced was naive CD8+ T cells sorted from blood. The TCR sequence derives from a man between 25 and 39 years old in good health.

In DNA form, the CDR3 reads TGTGCCAGCTCACCACCGTCACAGGGAGACTACAATGAGCAGTTCTTC. This codes for CASSPPSQGDYNEQFF. V gene TRBV18 combines with J gene TRBJ2-1; TRBD1 is a possible D gene (6 bases). The germline V gene has CDR1 KGHSH and CDR2 LQKENI. With 0 bases removed from V and 3 bases from J, the gap between germline ends came to 12 bases. The CDR3 extends over 16 amino acids.